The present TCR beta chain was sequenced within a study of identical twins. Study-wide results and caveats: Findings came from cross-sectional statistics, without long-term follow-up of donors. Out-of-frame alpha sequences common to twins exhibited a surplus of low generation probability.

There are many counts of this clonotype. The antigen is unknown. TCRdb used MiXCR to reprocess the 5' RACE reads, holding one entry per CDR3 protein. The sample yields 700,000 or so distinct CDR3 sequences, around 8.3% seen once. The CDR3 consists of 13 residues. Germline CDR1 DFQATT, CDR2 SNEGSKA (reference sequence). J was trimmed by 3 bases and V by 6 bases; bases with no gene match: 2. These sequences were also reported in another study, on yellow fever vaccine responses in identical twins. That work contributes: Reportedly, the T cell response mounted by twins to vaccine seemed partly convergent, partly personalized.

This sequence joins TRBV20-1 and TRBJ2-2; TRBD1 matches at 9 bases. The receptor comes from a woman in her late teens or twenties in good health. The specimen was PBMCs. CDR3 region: CSARDRDTGELFF. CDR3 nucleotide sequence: TGCAGTGCGAGGGACAGGGACACCGGGGAGCTGTTTTTT.